The following is a T cell receptor (beta chain) sequence with its context. Per individual sample, total RNA of at least 6 micrograms was extracted. Through a sample-barcoded 5' primer and a J-beta primer mix, a second PCR was run for about 7 to 12 cycles. The template-switch adaptor was a 5' adaptor with 12 random nucleotides. It tagged each cDNA molecule. Paired-end reads containing CDR3 totaled no fewer than 3 million for each sample. TCRdb re-called the 5' RACE reads through MiXCR, storing one row per CDR3 protein. The data hold roughly 900,000 distinct CDR3 sequences, with under 50% observed a single time. These data originate in a study of blood T cells in healthy people across ages. This CDR3 contains 14 residues. Per the germline V gene, CDR1 is SGHNT and CDR2 is YENEEA. The ends were cut back, 5 bases at V and 8 bases at J, with 15 bases in the middle.

This chain joins TRBV11-3 and TRBJ1-4, with D maybe TRBD1 (6 bases). The receptor's source is a young man in good health. The sequenced sample consisted of blood. CDR3 residues: CASSRRGGDEKLFF. CDR3 DNA: TGTGCCAGCAGCCGACGAGGGGGGGACGAAAAACTGTTTTTT.